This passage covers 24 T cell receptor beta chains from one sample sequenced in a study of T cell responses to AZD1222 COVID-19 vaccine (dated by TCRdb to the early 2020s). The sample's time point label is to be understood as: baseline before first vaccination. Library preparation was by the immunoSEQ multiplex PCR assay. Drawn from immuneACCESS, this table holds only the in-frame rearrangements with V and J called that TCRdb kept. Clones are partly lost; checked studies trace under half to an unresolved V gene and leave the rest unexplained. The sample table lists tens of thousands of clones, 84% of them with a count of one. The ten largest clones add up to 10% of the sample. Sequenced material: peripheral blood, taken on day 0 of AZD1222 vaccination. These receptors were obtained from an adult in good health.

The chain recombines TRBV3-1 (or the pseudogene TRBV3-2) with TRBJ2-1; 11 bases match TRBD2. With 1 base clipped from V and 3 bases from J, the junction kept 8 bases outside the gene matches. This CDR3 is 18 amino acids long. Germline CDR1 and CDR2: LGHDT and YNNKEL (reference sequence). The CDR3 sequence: CASSQGTSGSPYYNEQFF. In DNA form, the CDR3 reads TGTGCCAGCAGCCAAGGTACTAGCGGGAGCCCTTACTACAATGAGCAGTTCTTC.

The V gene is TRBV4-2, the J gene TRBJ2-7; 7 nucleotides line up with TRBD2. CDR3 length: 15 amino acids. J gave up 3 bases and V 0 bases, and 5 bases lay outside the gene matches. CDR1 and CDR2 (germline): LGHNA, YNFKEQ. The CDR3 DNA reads TGTGCCAGCAGCCAAGATTTGGGCGGGGGCTACGAGCAGTACTTC. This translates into CASSQDLGGGYEQYF.

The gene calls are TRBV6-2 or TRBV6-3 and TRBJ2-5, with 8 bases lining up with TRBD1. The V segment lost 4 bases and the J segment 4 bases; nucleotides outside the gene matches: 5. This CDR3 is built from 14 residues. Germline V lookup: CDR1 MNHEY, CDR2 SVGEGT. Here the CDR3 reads CASSLDRVSETQYF. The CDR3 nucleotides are TGTGCCAGCAGTTTGGACAGGGTATCAGAGACCCAGTACTTC.

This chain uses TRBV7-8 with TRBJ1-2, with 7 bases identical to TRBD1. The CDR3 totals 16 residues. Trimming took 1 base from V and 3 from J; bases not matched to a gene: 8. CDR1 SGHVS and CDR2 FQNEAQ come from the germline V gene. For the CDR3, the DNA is TGTGCCAGCAGCTTAGAAGGCAGGGGGGTATACTATGGCTACACCTTC. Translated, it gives CASSLEGRGVYYGYTF.

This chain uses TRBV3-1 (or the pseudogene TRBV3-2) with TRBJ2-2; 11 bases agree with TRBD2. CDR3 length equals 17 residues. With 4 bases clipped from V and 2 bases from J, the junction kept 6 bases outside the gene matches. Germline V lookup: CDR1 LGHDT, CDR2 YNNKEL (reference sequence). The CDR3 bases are TGTGCCAGCAGCCTCGCCACTAGCGGGAGTAACACCGGGGAGCTGTTTTTT. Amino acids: CASSLATSGSNTGELFF.

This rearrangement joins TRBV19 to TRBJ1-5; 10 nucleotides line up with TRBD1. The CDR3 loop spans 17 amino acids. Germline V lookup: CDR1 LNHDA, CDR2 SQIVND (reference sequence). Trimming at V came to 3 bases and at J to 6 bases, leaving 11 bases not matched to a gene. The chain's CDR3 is CASSMAVRDRGIQPQHF. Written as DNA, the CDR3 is TGTGCCAGTAGTATGGCCGTTCGGGACAGGGGAATTCAGCCCCAGCATTTT.

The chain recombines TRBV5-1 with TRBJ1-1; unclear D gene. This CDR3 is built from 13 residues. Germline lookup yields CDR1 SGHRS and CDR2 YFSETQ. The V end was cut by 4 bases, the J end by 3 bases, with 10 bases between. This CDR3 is CASSEILDTEAFF. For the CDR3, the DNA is TGCGCCAGCAGCGAAATTCTAGACACTGAAGCTTTCTTT. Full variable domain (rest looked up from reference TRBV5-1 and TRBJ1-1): KAGVTQTPRYLIKTRGQQVTLSCSPISGHRSVSWYQQTPGQGLQFLFEYFSETQRNKGNFPGRFSGRQFSNSRSEMNVSTLELGDSALYLCASSEILDTEAFFGQGTRLTVV.

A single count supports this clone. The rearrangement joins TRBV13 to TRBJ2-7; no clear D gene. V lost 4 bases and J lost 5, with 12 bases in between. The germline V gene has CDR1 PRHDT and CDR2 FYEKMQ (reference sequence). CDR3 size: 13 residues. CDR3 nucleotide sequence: TGTGCCAGCAGCTATAGGGTGGGCCACGAGCAGTACTTC. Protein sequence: CASSYRVGHEQYF.

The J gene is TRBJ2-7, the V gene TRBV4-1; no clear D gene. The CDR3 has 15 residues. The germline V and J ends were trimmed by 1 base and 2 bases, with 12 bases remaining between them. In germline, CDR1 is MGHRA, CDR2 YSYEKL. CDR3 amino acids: CASSQVVSYPYEQYF. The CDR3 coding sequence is TGCGCCAGCAGCCAAGTAGTTTCCTATCCCTACGAGCAGTACTTC.

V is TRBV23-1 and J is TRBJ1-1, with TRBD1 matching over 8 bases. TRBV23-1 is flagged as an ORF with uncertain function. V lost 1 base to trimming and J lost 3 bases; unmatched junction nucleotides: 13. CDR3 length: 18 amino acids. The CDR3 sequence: CASSQFEDRVLRYTEAFF. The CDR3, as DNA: TGCGCCAGCAGTCAATTTGAGGACAGGGTGTTAAGGTACACTGAAGCTTTCTTT.

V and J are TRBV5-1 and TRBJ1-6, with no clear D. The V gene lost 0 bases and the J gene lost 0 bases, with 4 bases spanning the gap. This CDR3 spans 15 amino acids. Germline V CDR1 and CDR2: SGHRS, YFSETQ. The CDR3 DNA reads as TGCGCCAGCAGCTTGGATGGCTCCTATAATTCACCCCTCCACTTT. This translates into CASSLDGSYNSPLHF.

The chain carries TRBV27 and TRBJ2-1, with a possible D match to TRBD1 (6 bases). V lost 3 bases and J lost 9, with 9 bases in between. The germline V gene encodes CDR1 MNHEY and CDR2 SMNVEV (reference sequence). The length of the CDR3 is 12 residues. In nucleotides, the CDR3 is TGTGCCAGCAGTTTTCTACAGGGTGAGCAGTTCTTC. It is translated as CASSFLQGEQFF.

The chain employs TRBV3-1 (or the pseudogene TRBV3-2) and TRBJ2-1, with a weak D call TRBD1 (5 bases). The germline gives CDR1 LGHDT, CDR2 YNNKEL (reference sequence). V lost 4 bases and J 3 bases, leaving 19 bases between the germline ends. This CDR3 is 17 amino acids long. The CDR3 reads CASSRSPTGARYNEQFF. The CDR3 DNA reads TGTGCCAGCAGCCGATCGCCTACAGGCGCCCGCTACAATGAGCAGTTCTTC.

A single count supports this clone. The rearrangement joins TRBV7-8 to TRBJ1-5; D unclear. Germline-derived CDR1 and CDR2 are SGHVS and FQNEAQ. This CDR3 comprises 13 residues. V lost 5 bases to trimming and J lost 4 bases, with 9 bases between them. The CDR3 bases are TGTGCCAGCAGCATTATCAGGAATCAGCCCCAGCATTTT. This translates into CASSIIRNQPQHF. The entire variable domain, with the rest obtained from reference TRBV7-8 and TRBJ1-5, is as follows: GAGVSQSPRYKVAKRGQDVALRCDPISGHVSLFWYQQALGQGPEFLTYFQNEAQLDKSGLPSDRFFAERPEGSVSTLKIQRTQQEDSAVYLCASSIIRNQPQHFGDGTRLSIL.

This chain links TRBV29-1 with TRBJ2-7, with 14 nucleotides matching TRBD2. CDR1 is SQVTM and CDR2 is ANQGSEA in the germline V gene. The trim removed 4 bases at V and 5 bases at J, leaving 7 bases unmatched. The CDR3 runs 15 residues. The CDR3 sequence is CSVGLAGGPSDEQYF. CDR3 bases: TGCAGCGTTGGACTAGCGGGGGGGCCTAGTGACGAGCAGTACTTC.

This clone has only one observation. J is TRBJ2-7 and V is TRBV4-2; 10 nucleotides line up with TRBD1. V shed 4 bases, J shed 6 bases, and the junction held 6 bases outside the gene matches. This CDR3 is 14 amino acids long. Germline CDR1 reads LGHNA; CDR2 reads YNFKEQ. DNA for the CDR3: TGTGCCAGCAGCCGGGACAGGGGAGAGGTCGAGCAGTACTTC. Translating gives CASSRDRGEVEQYF.

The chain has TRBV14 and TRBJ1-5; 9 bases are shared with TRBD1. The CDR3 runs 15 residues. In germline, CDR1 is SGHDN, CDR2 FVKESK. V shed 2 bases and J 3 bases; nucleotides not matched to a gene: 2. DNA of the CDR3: TGTGCCAGCAGCCAAACAGGGGGCCCCAATCAGCCCCAGCATTTT. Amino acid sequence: CASSQTGGPNQPQHF.

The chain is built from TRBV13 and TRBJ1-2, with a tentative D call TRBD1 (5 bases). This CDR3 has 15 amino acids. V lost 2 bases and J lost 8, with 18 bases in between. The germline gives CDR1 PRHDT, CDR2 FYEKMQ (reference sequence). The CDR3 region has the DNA TGTGCCAGCAGCTTACGCTCCGGAAGGGGAGAGGGCTACACCTTC. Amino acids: CASSLRSGRGEGYTF.

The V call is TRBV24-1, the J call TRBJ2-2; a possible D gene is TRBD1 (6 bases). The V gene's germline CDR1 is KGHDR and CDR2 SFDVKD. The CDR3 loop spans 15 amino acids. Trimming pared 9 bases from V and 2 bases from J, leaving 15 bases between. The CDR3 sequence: CATQRNRDNTGELFF. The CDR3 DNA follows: TGTGCCACCCAGAGAAACAGGGATAACACCGGGGAGCTGTTTTTT.

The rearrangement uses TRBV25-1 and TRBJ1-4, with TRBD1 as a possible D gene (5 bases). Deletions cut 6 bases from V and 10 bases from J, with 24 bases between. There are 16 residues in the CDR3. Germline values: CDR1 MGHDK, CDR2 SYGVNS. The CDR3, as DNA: TGTGCCAGCAGCTCCCCCACGCAGGGAGTTGGGGCAAAACTGTTTTTT. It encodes CASSSPTQGVGAKLFF.

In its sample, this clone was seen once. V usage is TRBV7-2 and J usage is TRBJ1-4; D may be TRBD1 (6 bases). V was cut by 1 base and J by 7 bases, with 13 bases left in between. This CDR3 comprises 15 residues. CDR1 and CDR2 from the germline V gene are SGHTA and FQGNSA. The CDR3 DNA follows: TGTGCCAGCAGCTTAGGGACAGCTAGGTCTGAAAAACTGTTTTTT. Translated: CASSLGTARSEKLFF.

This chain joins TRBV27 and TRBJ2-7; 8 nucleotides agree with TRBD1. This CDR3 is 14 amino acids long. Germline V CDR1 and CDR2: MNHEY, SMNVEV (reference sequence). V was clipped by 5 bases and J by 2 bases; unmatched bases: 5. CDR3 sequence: CASSGMDRAYEQYF. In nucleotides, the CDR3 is TGTGCCAGCAGTGGAATGGACAGGGCCTACGAGCAGTACTTC.

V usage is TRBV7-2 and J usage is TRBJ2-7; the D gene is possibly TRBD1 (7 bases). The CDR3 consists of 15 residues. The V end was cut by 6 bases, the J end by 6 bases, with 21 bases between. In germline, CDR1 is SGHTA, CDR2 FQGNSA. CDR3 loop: CASSQPTGRFGEQYF. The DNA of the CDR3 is TGTGCCAGCAGTCAGCCGACAGGGAGGTTCGGCGAGCAGTACTTC.

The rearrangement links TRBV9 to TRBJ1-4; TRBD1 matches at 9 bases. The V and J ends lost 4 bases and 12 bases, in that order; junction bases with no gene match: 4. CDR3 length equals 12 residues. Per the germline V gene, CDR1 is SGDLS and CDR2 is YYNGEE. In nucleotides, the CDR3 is TGTGCCAGCAGCCCAAGGACAGGGGAACTGTTTTTT. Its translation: CASSPRTGELFF.